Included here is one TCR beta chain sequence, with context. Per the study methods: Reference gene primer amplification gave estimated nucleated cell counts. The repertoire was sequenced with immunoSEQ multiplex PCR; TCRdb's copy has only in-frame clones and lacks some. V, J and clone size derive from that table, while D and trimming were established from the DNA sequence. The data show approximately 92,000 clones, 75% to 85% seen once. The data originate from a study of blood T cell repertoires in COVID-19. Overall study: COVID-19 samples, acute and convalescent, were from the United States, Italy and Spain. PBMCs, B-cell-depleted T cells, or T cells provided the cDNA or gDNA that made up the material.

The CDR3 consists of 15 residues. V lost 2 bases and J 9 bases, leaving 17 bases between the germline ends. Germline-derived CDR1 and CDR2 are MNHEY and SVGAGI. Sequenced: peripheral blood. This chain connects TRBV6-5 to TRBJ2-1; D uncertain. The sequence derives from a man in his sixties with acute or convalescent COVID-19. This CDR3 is CASSYQSVQAVEQFF. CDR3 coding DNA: TGTGCCAGCAGTTACCAATCGGTCCAGGCTGTTGAGCAGTTCTTC.